This TCR beta chain emerged from a study of blood T cell repertoires in COVID-19. About the research overall: The origin of the acute and convalescent COVID-19 samples was the United States, Italy and Spain. T cells, B-cell-depleted T cells, or PBMCs provided the cDNA or gDNA that served as material.

Authors' methods: Amplification of reference gene primers provided the estimated nucleated cell counts. TCRdb's table, derived via immunoSEQ multiplex PCR, lists solely in-frame clones and lacks some. The DNA was the basis for D and trimming; V, J and clone size are from that table. Here the sample spans around 110,000 clones, 82% being singletons. V shed 2 bases, J shed 6 bases, and the junction held 6 bases outside the gene matches. CDR1 and CDR2 from the germline V gene are MNHEY and SVGAGI. This CDR3 is built from 14 residues. This clonotype was sampled from a man between 70 and 80 years old with acute or convalescent COVID-19. The sample consisted of peripheral blood. V usage is TRBV6-5 and J usage is TRBJ1-2, with 7 bases fitting TRBD1. The CDR3 DNA sequence: TGTGCCAGCAGTTACATAGGGGACAGCAATGGCTACACCTTC. Amino acid sequence: CASSYIGDSNGYTF.